This T cell receptor (beta chain) was documented in a study of low-dose radiotherapy and immunotherapy resistance in tumors. Study overall: For Cohort 1, fractions of 0.5 Gy were given every 2 weeks, reaching 6.5 Gy overall.

Ipilimumab, nivolumab, aspirin, low-dose cyclophosphamide and low-dose radiotherapy were administered to donors. Patients with advanced, tumor-infiltrating lymphocyte-negative solid tumors were eligible. This CDR3 has 13 residues. The V gene's germline CDR1 is KGHSH and CDR2 LQKENI. The V gene end was trimmed by 5 bases and the J gene end by 7 bases; junction bases not matched to a gene: 4. TRAV and TRBV primers primed cDNA for both TCRalpha and TCRbeta. TCRs were amplified for roughly 22 PCR cycles with a constant-region primer and V-primer adapter. TCRdb re-derived calls from the reads in MiXCR, one entry per CDR3 protein. The sample holds about 12,000 distinct CDR3 sequences, approximately 80% seen once.

The chain employs TRBV18 and TRBJ2-1; 8 nucleotides line up with TRBD2. This clonotype originated in a human donor with advanced metastatic prostate, ovarian, gallbladder or colorectal cancer (not recorded which). This table probably holds off-target reads from a library built for another chain. Here the CDR3 reads CASSAGLENEQFF. The CDR3 DNA is TGTGCCAGCTCAGCGGGACTAGAGAATGAGCAGTTCTTC.